Listed below are T cell receptor beta chains from one sample, sequenced in a study of blood T cell repertoires in COVID-19. Assay used: immunoSEQ multiplex PCR; TCRdb lists only in-frame clones, some missing. The repertoire holds about 160,000 clones, with roughly 73% as singletons. Input material: peripheral blood. These receptors were collected from a man between 65 and 79 years old with acute or convalescent COVID-19. Both conserved end residues are part of each CDR3. D genes are given only for firm matches. Size values are once, few and many counts, or a class for expanded clones, and some rows have none.

j_call: TRBJ1-1
v_call: TRBV5-1
clone_size: .
d_call: TRBD1
cdr3_nt: TGCGCCAGCAGCACAACCGGACAGGGGGCTTGGACTGAAGCTTTCTTT
cdr3_aa: CASSTTGQGAWTEAFF

j_call: TRBJ2-1
v_call: TRBV11-2
clone_size: .
d_call: TRBD2
cdr3_nt: TGTGCCAGCAGCAAATTGACTAGCGGAGCCCACAATGAGCAGTTCTTC
cdr3_aa: CASSKLTSGAHNEQFF

j_call: TRBJ1-2
v_call: TRBV28
clone_size: .
d_call: TRBD1
cdr3_nt: TGTGCCAGCAACATTGCAGGGGGCGTCCCTGAATATGGCTACACCTTC
cdr3_aa: CASNIAGGVPEYGYTF

j_call: TRBJ2-7
v_call: TRBV6-5
clone_size: .
d_call: .
cdr3_nt: TGTGCCAGCAGTTACTCGATGGGCAAGGAGCAGTACTTC
cdr3_aa: CASSYSMGKEQYF

j_call: TRBJ1-2
v_call: TRBV28
clone_size: .
d_call: .
cdr3_nt: TGTGCCAGCAGTTTAATTGGAGGTGGTGGCTACACCTTC
cdr3_aa: CASSLIGGGGYTF

j_call: TRBJ1-2
v_call: TRBV6-4
clone_size: .
d_call: .
cdr3_nt: TGTGCCAGCAGCCGGGACAAGACTAACTATGGCTACACCTTC
cdr3_aa: CASSRDKTNYGYTF

j_call: TRBJ1-4
v_call: TRBV12-5
clone_size: .
d_call: .
cdr3_nt: TGTGCTAGTGGTTCGGGGTACCTTAATGAAAAACTGTTTTTT
cdr3_aa: CASGSGYLNEKLFF

j_call: TRBJ1-2
v_call: TRBV25-1
clone_size: once
d_call: .
cdr3_nt: TGTGCCAGCACGACTGCATCGAAGGGCTACACCTTC
cdr3_aa: CASTTASKGYTF

j_call: TRBJ1-1
v_call: TRBV4-1
clone_size: .
d_call: .
cdr3_nt: TGCGCCAGCAGCCAAGGGTGGGGGCGGCTGAACACTGAAGCTTTCTTT
cdr3_aa: CASSQGWGRLNTEAFF

j_call: TRBJ1-4
v_call: TRBV19
clone_size: .
d_call: .
cdr3_nt: TGTGCCAGTACACAGCGGTCGACTAATGAAAAACTGTTTTTT
cdr3_aa: CASTQRSTNEKLFF

j_call: TRBJ1-2
v_call: TRBV5-6
clone_size: .
d_call: .
cdr3_nt: TGTGCCAGCAGCCGGTCCCGCGGCTATGGCTACACCTTC
cdr3_aa: CASSRSRGYGYTF

j_call: TRBJ1-2
v_call: TRBV28
clone_size: .
d_call: .
cdr3_nt: TGTGCCAGCAGGAGGGGGTTGTACACCTTC
cdr3_aa: CASRRGLYTF

j_call: TRBJ2-3
v_call: TRBV12-5
clone_size: .
d_call: TRBD1
cdr3_nt: TGTGCTAGTGGTCCCGGACAGGCCACAGATACGCAGTATTTT
cdr3_aa: CASGPGQATDTQYF

j_call: TRBJ2-5
v_call: TRBV7-8
clone_size: .
d_call: TRBD2
cdr3_nt: TGTGCCAGCAACCAGATCCGGAGTAGCGGGAGGGGGTCCGAGACCCAGTACTTC
cdr3_aa: CASNQIRSSGRGSETQYF

j_call: TRBJ2-1
v_call: TRBV7-3
clone_size: .
d_call: TRBD2
cdr3_nt: TGTGCCAGCAGCCCCGGTACTAGCGGGGACAATGAGCAGTTCTTC
cdr3_aa: CASSPGTSGDNEQFF

j_call: TRBJ2-2
v_call: TRBV5-1
clone_size: .
d_call: .
cdr3_nt: TGCGCCAGCAGCTTGGCCGGCGGGGCCGGGGAGCTGTTTTTT
cdr3_aa: CASSLAGGAGELFF

j_call: TRBJ2-3
v_call: TRBV5-1
clone_size: .
d_call: TRBD1
cdr3_nt: TGCGCCAGCAGCCTGGGTAGGGCCCCGGGACAGGGTGGAACAGATACGCAGTATTTT
cdr3_aa: CASSLGRAPGQGGTDTQYF

j_call: TRBJ2-1
v_call: TRBV24-1
clone_size: .
d_call: TRBD2
cdr3_nt: TGTGCCACCAGTGATTCTAGCGGGGGGATCTTTGAGCAGTTCTTC
cdr3_aa: CATSDSSGGIFEQFF

j_call: TRBJ2-1
v_call: TRBV11-3
clone_size: .
d_call: .
cdr3_nt: TGTGCCAGCCTTACTAACAATGAGCAGTTCTTC
cdr3_aa: CASLTNNEQFF

j_call: TRBJ2-2
v_call: TRBV7-3
clone_size: .
d_call: TRBD2
cdr3_nt: TGTGCCAGCAGCTTATGGGCGGGAGGCCCCCCCGGGGAGCTGTTTTTT
cdr3_aa: CASSLWAGGPPGELFF

j_call: TRBJ2-4
v_call: TRBV5-4
clone_size: .
d_call: .
cdr3_nt: TGTGCCAGCACCCGCCCACGGGGGGCCAAAAACATTCAGTACTTC
cdr3_aa: CASTRPRGAKNIQYF

j_call: TRBJ1-1
v_call: TRBV25-1
clone_size: .
d_call: .
cdr3_nt: TGTGCCAGCAGTGTTGGAGGGAGGTCGGACACTGAAGCTTTCTTT
cdr3_aa: CASSVGGRSDTEAFF

j_call: TRBJ2-5
v_call: TRBV19
clone_size: .
d_call: TRBD1
cdr3_nt: TGTGCCAGTAGTGCCCAAGTGGAGGGACAGGGAAGGTTGAAGACCCAGTACTTC
cdr3_aa: CASSAQVEGQGRLKTQYF

j_call: TRBJ2-1
v_call: TRBV29-1
clone_size: .
d_call: .
cdr3_nt: TGCAGCGCCCTACAGGCTCAGGGCAGTGAGCAGTTCTTC
cdr3_aa: CSALQAQGSEQFF

j_call: TRBJ1-2
v_call: TRBV12-3/TRBV12-4
clone_size: .
d_call: TRBD1
cdr3_nt: TGTGCCAGCAGACGGACAGGGGAATATGGCTACACCTTC
cdr3_aa: CASRRTGEYGYTF

j_call: TRBJ2-2
v_call: TRBV15
clone_size: .
d_call: .
cdr3_nt: TGTGCCACCAGCAGAGGGGGCAGGGGCTTCACCGGGGAGCTGTTTTTT
cdr3_aa: CATSRGGRGFTGELFF

j_call: TRBJ2-5
v_call: TRBV5-4
clone_size: .
d_call: .
cdr3_nt: TGTGCCAGCTCCGGCGGGCGGACAGAAGAGACCCAGTACTTC
cdr3_aa: CASSGGRTEETQYF

j_call: TRBJ1-1
v_call: TRBV6-4
clone_size: once
d_call: TRBD1
cdr3_nt: TGTGCCAGCAGCCGGGGACAGGGAGGCACTGAAGCTTTCTTT
cdr3_aa: CASSRGQGGTEAFF

j_call: TRBJ2-5
v_call: TRBV12-3/TRBV12-4
clone_size: .
d_call: .
cdr3_nt: TGTGCCAGCAGCTCCAGAGAGACCCAGTACTTC
cdr3_aa: CASSSRETQYF

j_call: TRBJ2-2
v_call: TRBV24-1
clone_size: .
d_call: TRBD2
cdr3_nt: TGTGCCACCAGTGAAACTAGCGGAGGGAAATATAACACCGGGGAGCTGTTTTTT
cdr3_aa: CATSETSGGKYNTGELFF

j_call: TRBJ1-3
v_call: TRBV19
clone_size: .
d_call: .
cdr3_nt: TGTGCCAGTAGGTCAGGGCTTCGTACTCGAAACACCATATATTTT
cdr3_aa: CASRSGLRTRNTIYF

j_call: TRBJ2-1
v_call: TRBV5-5
clone_size: .
d_call: TRBD2
cdr3_nt: TGTGCCAGCAGCTCTAGCGGGAGTTCCTACAATGAGCAGTTCTTC
cdr3_aa: CASSSSGSSYNEQFF

j_call: TRBJ2-7
v_call: TRBV3-1/TRBV3-2
clone_size: .
d_call: TRBD1
cdr3_nt: TGTGCCAGCAGCCAAGCATCGGGACAGGGCTACGAGCAGTACTTC
cdr3_aa: CASSQASGQGYEQYF